This T cell receptor beta chain stems from a study of blood T cell repertoires in COVID-19. Only in-frame clones appear in the TCRdb table, and some are missing; sequencing was by immunoSEQ multiplex PCR. The top ten hold around 9.8% of the sample, which has 150,000 to 190,000 clones, around 80% seen once. J was trimmed by 11 bases and V by 4 bases; bases with no gene match: 19. The CDR3 has 17 residues. Germline V lookup: CDR1 SGHTA, CDR2 FQGNSA. The chain has TRBV7-2 and TRBJ1-4; the match to TRBD1 covers 7 bases. The sequencing input was peripheral blood. The clonotype comes from a woman between 50 and 59 years old with acute or convalescent COVID-19. The CDR3 region is CASSSQGQPAVVSKLFF. The CDR3 coding sequence is TGTGCCAGCAGCTCACAGGGACAGCCCGCAGTTGTTAGCAAACTGTTTTTT. Complete variable domain (other parts from reference TRBV7-2 and TRBJ1-4): GAGVSQSPSNKVTEKGKDVELRCDPISGHTALYWYRQSLGQGLEFLIYFQGNSAPDKSGLPSDRFSAERTGGSVSTLTIQRTQQEDSAVYLCASSSQGQPAVVSKLFFGSGTQLSVL.